A selection of T cell receptor beta chains follows, all from one sample in a study of blood T cell repertoires in COVID-19. Data came from immunoSEQ multiplex PCR; TCRdb stores just in-frame clones and leaves some out. The sample carries nearly 350,000 clones, about 93% recorded once. The sequenced material came from peripheral blood. These TCRs come from a woman under 30 who had recovered from COVID-19. The CDR3 runs from the conserved cysteine through the conserved F or W. The D gene is left open where the match is weak. Not every row has a clone size; where given, it reads once, few, many or a size class.

clone size: .; J gene: TRBJ2-1; D gene: TRBD2; V gene: TRBV10-3; CDR3 protein: CAISYESLAEDNEQFF; CDR3 DNA: TGTGCCATCAGTTACGAATCACTAGCGGAGGACAATGAGCAGTTCTTC
clone size: once; J gene: TRBJ1-2; D gene: .; V gene: TRBV5-5; CDR3 protein: CASSKAVENYGYTF; CDR3 DNA: TGTGCCAGCAGCAAAGCGGTTGAGAACTATGGCTACACCTTC
clone size: .; J gene: TRBJ1-5; D gene: .; V gene: TRBV6-5; CDR3 protein: CASSRGIGQPQHF; CDR3 DNA: TGTGCCAGCTCGAGGGGGATCGGTCAGCCCCAGCATTTT
clone size: .; J gene: TRBJ2-3; D gene: TRBD2; V gene: TRBV15; CDR3 protein: CATSRAGGGGPGDTQYF; CDR3 DNA: TGTGCCACCAGCAGGGCCGGTGGGGGAGGGCCGGGAGATACGCAGTATTTT
clone size: .; J gene: TRBJ1-1; D gene: .; V gene: TRBV5-6; CDR3 protein: CASSKITVNTEAFF; CDR3 DNA: TGTGCCAGCAGCAAAATAACAGTTAACACTGAAGCTTTCTTT
clone size: .; J gene: TRBJ1-2; D gene: .; V gene: TRBV25-1; CDR3 protein: CASTTGGEYGYTF; CDR3 DNA: TGTGCCAGCACCACTGGCGGAGAGTATGGCTACACCTTC
clone size: few; J gene: TRBJ2-2; D gene: TRBD2; V gene: TRBV7-9; CDR3 protein: CASSSPTSGRMNTGELFF; CDR3 DNA: TGTGCCAGCAGCTCCCCGACTAGCGGGAGGATGAACACCGGGGAGCTGTTTTTT
clone size: .; J gene: TRBJ2-1; D gene: .; V gene: TRBV6-6; CDR3 protein: CASSHNNEQFF; CDR3 DNA: TGTGCCAGCAGTCACAACAATGAGCAGTTCTTC
clone size: .; J gene: TRBJ1-5; D gene: TRBD1; V gene: TRBV7-2; CDR3 protein: CASSLVGGTGFNSNQPQHF; CDR3 DNA: TGTGCCAGCAGCTTAGTCGGTGGGACAGGGTTTAATAGCAATCAGCCCCAGCATTTT
clone size: .; J gene: TRBJ2-1; D gene: .; V gene: TRBV15; CDR3 protein: CATSGGRNEQFF; CDR3 DNA: TGTGCCACCAGCGGCGGCCGCAATGAGCAGTTCTTC
clone size: .; J gene: TRBJ1-1; D gene: .; V gene: TRBV6-2/TRBV6-3; CDR3 protein: CASSYSNLRPGGYTEAFF; CDR3 DNA: TGTGCCAGCAGTTACTCGAATCTGCGGCCGGGCGGGTACACTGAAGCTTTCTTT
clone size: .; J gene: TRBJ1-1; D gene: .; V gene: TRBV29-1; CDR3 protein: CSVLAWDTNTEAFF; CDR3 DNA: TGCAGCGTTTTGGCCTGGGACACAAACACTGAAGCTTTCTTT
clone size: .; J gene: TRBJ2-5; D gene: .; V gene: TRBV6-2/TRBV6-3; CDR3 protein: CASSYMEGRTQYF; CDR3 DNA: TGTGCCAGCAGTTATATGGAGGGGCGGACCCAGTACTTC
clone size: once; J gene: TRBJ1-1; D gene: .; V gene: TRBV13; CDR3 protein: CAWGGVNTEAFF; CDR3 DNA: TGTGCCTGGGGGGGGGTGAACACTGAAGCTTTCTTT
clone size: once; J gene: TRBJ1-1; D gene: .; V gene: TRBV4-1; CDR3 protein: CASSQDAGGQTEAFF; CDR3 DNA: TGCGCCAGCAGCCAAGATGCTGGAGGGCAAACTGAAGCTTTCTTT
clone size: once; J gene: TRBJ2-1; D gene: TRBD2; V gene: TRBV30; CDR3 protein: CAWSSGTSYNEQFF; CDR3 DNA: TGTGCCTGGTCTAGCGGGACCTCCTACAATGAGCAGTTCTTC
clone size: .; J gene: TRBJ2-1; D gene: TRBD2; V gene: TRBV11-3; CDR3 protein: CASSLGLVGDEQFF; CDR3 DNA: TGTGCCAGCAGCTTGGGACTAGTTGGCGATGAGCAGTTCTTC
clone size: once; J gene: TRBJ2-1; D gene: .; V gene: TRBV19; CDR3 protein: CASSLDSEYNEQFF; CDR3 DNA: TGTGCCAGTAGTTTGGATAGCGAGTACAATGAGCAGTTCTTC
clone size: .; J gene: TRBJ2-1; D gene: TRBD2; V gene: TRBV11-3; CDR3 protein: CASSSELARGDEQFF; CDR3 DNA: TGTGCCAGCAGCTCGGAACTAGCGAGAGGGGACGAGCAGTTCTTC
clone size: .; J gene: TRBJ1-1; D gene: .; V gene: TRBV5-4; CDR3 protein: CASSSHTTLAGTEAFF; CDR3 DNA: TGTGCCAGCAGCTCACACACGACCCTAGCGGGCACTGAAGCTTTCTTT
clone size: .; J gene: TRBJ2-1; D gene: .; V gene: TRBV7-9; CDR3 protein: CASSPNTGTPAYNEQFF; CDR3 DNA: TGTGCCAGCAGCCCAAACACCGGGACACCGGCCTACAATGAGCAGTTCTTC
clone size: .; J gene: TRBJ2-1; D gene: TRBD2; V gene: TRBV7-6; CDR3 protein: CASRRTSGLYNEQFF; CDR3 DNA: TGTGCCAGCAGAAGGACTAGCGGGCTCTACAATGAGCAGTTCTTC
clone size: .; J gene: TRBJ2-5; D gene: TRBD1; V gene: TRBV3-1/TRBV3-2; CDR3 protein: CASSTWDRAQVQYF; CDR3 DNA: TGTGCCAGCAGCACATGGGACAGGGCCCAGGTCCAGTACTTC
clone size: .; J gene: TRBJ1-3; D gene: TRBD1; V gene: TRBV30; CDR3 protein: CAWSVQGARGNTIYF; CDR3 DNA: TGTGCCTGGAGCGTACAGGGGGCGCGAGGAAACACCATATATTTT
clone size: .; J gene: TRBJ1-1; D gene: .; V gene: TRBV24-1; CDR3 protein: CATSVGASSEAFF; CDR3 DNA: TGTGCCACCAGTGTTGGGGCTTCCTCAGAAGCTTTCTTT
clone size: .; J gene: TRBJ1-1; D gene: .; V gene: TRBV4-1; CDR3 protein: CASSQGEGLGEAFF; CDR3 DNA: TGCGCCAGCAGCCAAGGTGAGGGTCTTGGGGAAGCTTTCTTT
clone size: .; J gene: TRBJ1-2; D gene: TRBD1; V gene: TRBV5-4; CDR3 protein: CASSLDRGPYGYTF; CDR3 DNA: TGTGCCAGCAGCTTGGACAGGGGGCCGTATGGCTACACCTTC
clone size: .; J gene: TRBJ2-1; D gene: .; V gene: TRBV10-1; CDR3 protein: CASSHYNEQFF; CDR3 DNA: TGCGCCAGCAGTCACTACAATGAGCAGTTCTTC
clone size: .; J gene: TRBJ1-2; D gene: TRBD1; V gene: TRBV7-2; CDR3 protein: CASSLVEQGAWGYTF; CDR3 DNA: TGTGCCAGCAGCTTAGTCGAACAGGGGGCATGGGGCTACACCTTC
clone size: .; J gene: TRBJ1-1; D gene: TRBD1; V gene: TRBV19; CDR3 protein: CASSITGQGNTEAFF; CDR3 DNA: TGTGCCAGTAGTATAACTGGACAGGGGAACACTGAAGCTTTCTTT
clone size: .; J gene: TRBJ2-1; D gene: TRBD2; V gene: TRBV9; CDR3 protein: CASSQRTSGLYNEQFF; CDR3 DNA: TGTGCCAGCAGCCAACGGACTAGCGGACTTTACAATGAGCAGTTCTTC
clone size: .; J gene: TRBJ1-4; D gene: .; V gene: TRBV2; CDR3 protein: CASGRNNRELNEKLFF; CDR3 DNA: TGTGCCAGCGGGAGAAATAACAGAGAACTAAATGAAAAACTGTTTTTT
clone size: .; J gene: TRBJ2-3; D gene: TRBD1; V gene: TRBV10-3; CDR3 protein: CAISEGATGGGDTQYF; CDR3 DNA: TGTGCCATCAGTGAGGGGGCAACAGGGGGCGGGGATACGCAGTATTTT
clone size: .; J gene: TRBJ1-1; D gene: .; V gene: TRBV11-3; CDR3 protein: CASSLGQYTEAFF; CDR3 DNA: TGTGCCAGCAGCTTGGGCCAATACACTGAAGCTTTCTTT
clone size: once; J gene: TRBJ1-3; D gene: .; V gene: TRBV7-2; CDR3 protein: CASSLATGGNTIYF; CDR3 DNA: TGTGCCAGCAGCTTAGCCACAGGGGGAAACACCATATATTTT
clone size: .; J gene: TRBJ1-2; D gene: .; V gene: TRBV4-1; CDR3 protein: CASSHASRLAGDSYGYTF; CDR3 DNA: TGCGCCAGCAGCCATGCCTCCCGATTGGCAGGGGATAGCTATGGCTACACCTTC
clone size: .; J gene: TRBJ1-1; D gene: .; V gene: TRBV12-3/TRBV12-4; CDR3 protein: CASRAVQTEAFF; CDR3 DNA: TGTGCCAGCCGCGCTGTCCAGACAGAAGCTTTCTTT
clone size: .; J gene: TRBJ2-5; D gene: .; V gene: TRBV5-4; CDR3 protein: CASSLVGGEETQYF; CDR3 DNA: TGTGCCAGCAGCTTGGTGGGGGGAGAGGAGACCCAGTACTTC
clone size: .; J gene: TRBJ1-6; D gene: .; V gene: TRBV27; CDR3 protein: CASSYEGSPLHF; CDR3 DNA: TGTGCCAGCAGTTATGAGGGATCACCCCTCCACTTT
clone size: .; J gene: TRBJ1-2; D gene: TRBD1; V gene: TRBV29-1; CDR3 protein: CSVYGQGYYGYTF; CDR3 DNA: TGCAGCGTTTATGGACAGGGGTATTATGGCTACACCTTC
clone size: .; J gene: TRBJ1-1; D gene: .; V gene: TRBV18; CDR3 protein: CASSPPGHPNTEAFF; CDR3 DNA: TGTGCCAGCTCACCTCCGGGACACCCGAACACTGAAGCTTTCTTT
clone size: .; J gene: TRBJ1-4; D gene: .; V gene: TRBV15; CDR3 protein: CATSYDSATTNEKLFF; CDR3 DNA: TGTGCCACCAGCTACGACAGTGCCACAACTAATGAAAAACTGTTTTTT
clone size: .; J gene: TRBJ2-5; D gene: .; V gene: TRBV7-2; CDR3 protein: CASSLASLYQETQYF; CDR3 DNA: TGTGCCAGCAGCTTAGCCAGTCTGTACCAAGAGACCCAGTACTTC
clone size: .; J gene: TRBJ2-4; D gene: .; V gene: TRBV6-2/TRBV6-3; CDR3 protein: CASSYSGSGGAAKNIQYF; CDR3 DNA: TGTGCCAGCAGTTACTCAGGTAGCGGAGGGGCAGCCAAAAACATTCAGTACTTC
clone size: .; J gene: TRBJ2-3; D gene: .; V gene: TRBV6-5; CDR3 protein: CASSYPGTDTQYF; CDR3 DNA: TGTGCCAGCAGTTACCCCGGCACAGATACGCAGTATTTT
clone size: .; J gene: TRBJ2-6; D gene: .; V gene: TRBV9; CDR3 protein: CASSGTRRGSGANVLTF; CDR3 DNA: TGTGCCAGCAGCGGTACCCGGAGAGGCTCTGGGGCCAACGTCCTGACTTTC
clone size: .; J gene: TRBJ2-3; D gene: .; V gene: TRBV2; CDR3 protein: CASIGRTRATDTQYF; CDR3 DNA: TGTGCCAGCATTGGGAGGACGCGGGCCACAGATACGCAGTATTTT
clone size: .; J gene: TRBJ2-3; D gene: .; V gene: TRBV6-2/TRBV6-3; CDR3 protein: CASSNRGGDTQYF; CDR3 DNA: TGTGCCAGCAGTAATCGAGGGGGAGATACGCAGTATTTT
clone size: .; J gene: TRBJ2-1; D gene: TRBD2; V gene: TRBV11-2; CDR3 protein: CASSLLAGGRGNEQFF; CDR3 DNA: TGTGCCAGCAGCTTGTTGGCAGGCGGGAGGGGGAATGAGCAGTTCTTC
clone size: .; J gene: TRBJ1-2; D gene: .; V gene: TRBV27; CDR3 protein: CASSLSVPGVYGYTF; CDR3 DNA: TGTGCCAGCAGTTTATCGGTCCCAGGGGTCTATGGCTACACCTTC
clone size: few; J gene: TRBJ2-1; D gene: TRBD2; V gene: TRBV5-1; CDR3 protein: CASSETSGVYNEQFF; CDR3 DNA: TGCGCCAGCAGCGAGACTAGCGGGGTCTACAATGAGCAGTTCTTC
clone size: .; J gene: TRBJ1-1; D gene: .; V gene: TRBV27; CDR3 protein: CASSPRRRDNTEAFF; CDR3 DNA: TGTGCCAGCAGTCCCCGGAGGCGCGACAACACTGAAGCTTTCTTT
clone size: .; J gene: TRBJ2-6; D gene: .; V gene: TRBV2; CDR3 protein: CASRVSVSGANVLTF; CDR3 DNA: TGTGCCAGCAGGGTGAGCGTCTCTGGGGCCAACGTCCTGACTTTC
clone size: .; J gene: TRBJ2-5; D gene: .; V gene: TRBV6-2/TRBV6-3; CDR3 protein: CASSYAGAFGKTQYF; CDR3 DNA: TGTGCCAGCAGTTACGCAGGGGCATTTGGAAAGACCCAGTACTTC